A single sample is the source of the 12 T cell receptor beta chains below, sequenced in a study of shared clonotypes between healthy human individuals. Generated by immunoSEQ multiplex PCR, the TCRdb table keeps only in-frame clones and is missing some. The sample yields roughly 650,000 clones, around 97% seen once. Material: naive CD4+ T cells sorted from blood. The subset is: CD45RA+ positively selected. These receptors were collected from a woman aged 25 to 39 in good health.

The chain employs TRBV4-1 and TRBJ2-7; D gene ambiguous. Germline CDR1 is MGHRA and CDR2 is YSYEKL. Trimming left V 0 bases short and J 0 bases short, with 15 bases between. The CDR3 runs 17 residues. The chain's CDR3 is CASSQEPGLVASYEQYF. CDR3 bases: TGCGCCAGCAGCCAAGAACCCGGTCTAGTGGCCTCCTACGAGCAGTACTTC.

This rearrangement joins TRBV10-3 to TRBJ2-2; TRBD2 is a possible D gene (6 bases). V was pared by 2 bases and J by 5 bases, with 12 bases between. Per the germline V gene, CDR1 is ENHRY and CDR2 is SYGVKD. This CDR3 is 15 amino acids long. The CDR3 DNA is TGTGCCATCAGTGAGCTTATTAGCGGAACCGGGGAGCTGTTTTTT. This translates into CAISELISGTGELFF.

This clone showed up just once. The chain uses TRBV5-6 and TRBJ1-1, with no clear D. Germline values: CDR1 SGHDT, CDR2 YYEEEE. There are 14 residues in the CDR3. V lost 4 bases to trimming and J lost 0 bases, with 10 bases between them. The CDR3, as DNA: TGTGCCAGCAGCATACTGGGCATGAACACTGAAGCTTTCTTT. It is translated as CASSILGMNTEAFF.

The chain employs TRBV6-5 and TRBJ1-2; D unresolved. Per the germline V gene, CDR1 is MNHEY and CDR2 is SVGAGI. Trimming left V 3 bases short and J 2 bases short, with 7 bases between. The length of the CDR3 is 13 residues. In DNA form, the CDR3 reads TGTGCCAGCAGTTATAAAAGGAACTATGGCTACACCTTC. The encoded protein is CASSYKRNYGYTF.

The chain links TRBV4-1 to TRBJ2-5; 7 positions match TRBD1. Germline CDR1 is MGHRA and CDR2 is YSYEKL. Germline trimming cut 1 base from V and 6 bases from J; bases unmatched to any gene: 5. The CDR3 sequence is 14 residues long. Written as DNA, the CDR3 is TGCGCCAGCAGCCAAGCGACAGGGAGAAAGACCCAGTACTTC. Amino acid sequence: CASSQATGRKTQYF.

The sample holds one count of this clone. The genes are TRBV18 and TRBJ2-5; 8 nucleotides match TRBD1. The germline CDR1 and CDR2 sequences are KGHSH and LQKENI. The junction had 7 bases not matched to a gene; V was cut back by 5 bases and J by 5 bases. CDR3 size: 14 residues. The CDR3 is CASSRDRGSETQYF. The CDR3 bases are TGTGCCAGCTCAAGAGACAGGGGAAGTGAGACCCAGTACTTC.

This clone was seen only a few times. The chain joins TRBV5-4 to TRBJ2-2; no definite D call. Trimming took off 3 bases at V and 3 bases at J, with 3 bases between the two ends. The CDR3 loop spans 12 amino acids. CDR1 and CDR2 from the germline V gene are SGHNT and YYREEE (reference sequence). The CDR3 sequence is CASSSYTGELFF. The CDR3 bases are TGTGCCAGCAGCTCCTACACCGGGGAGCTGTTTTTT.

Concerning this clone itself: Other DNA sequences within the sample encode an identical CDR3. The chain is built from TRBV20-1 and TRBJ2-5; maybe TRBD2 (5 bases). Looked up from germline, CDR1 is DFQATT and CDR2 is SNEGSKA (reference sequence). V lost 3 bases, J lost 5 bases, and 7 bases lay in between. This CDR3 spans 11 amino acids. The DNA for the CDR3 is TGCAGTGCTAGGGGAGAGGAGACCCAGTACTTC. This encodes CSARGEETQYF.

The V and J genes are TRBV28 and TRBJ1-1, with 7 positions matching TRBD1. Germline-derived CDR1 and CDR2 are MDHEN and SYDVKM. This CDR3 has 13 amino acids. J gave up 5 bases and V 6 bases, and 6 bases lay outside the gene matches. CDR3 coding DNA: TGTGCCAGCAGGTTGACAGGGTGGACTGAAGCTTTCTTT. Protein sequence: CASRLTGWTEAFF.

V usage is TRBV28 and J usage is TRBJ2-5; D remains unclear. Germline V CDR1 and CDR2: MDHEN, SYDVKM. The CDR3 contains 14 residues. V dropped 1 base and J dropped 5 bases, with 11 bases sitting between them. CDR3 DNA: TGTGCCAGCAGTTTATTTGTCGCACAGGAGACCCAGTACTTC. Protein product: CASSLFVAQETQYF.

In its sample, this clone was seen once. The chain combines TRBV5-4 with TRBJ1-2, with 9 nucleotides matching TRBD1. V lost 0 bases and J lost 3; bases outside the gene matches: 3. Germline values: CDR1 SGHNT, CDR2 YYREEE (reference sequence). This CDR3 contains 15 residues. For the CDR3, the DNA is TGTGCCAGCAGCTTGGCCTGGGACAGGGACTATGGCTACACCTTC. Its translation is CASSLAWDRDYGYTF.

V and J are TRBV19 and TRBJ2-7, with 8 nucleotides matching TRBD2. The ends lost 5 bases at V and 1 base at J; junction bases unmatched: 13. Germline V lookup: CDR1 LNHDA, CDR2 SQIVND (reference sequence). The CDR3 contains 17 residues. The CDR3 loop is CASSSRRSGRISYEQYF. The CDR3 DNA reads as TGTGCCAGTAGTTCACGGAGGAGCGGGAGAATATCCTACGAGCAGTACTTC.